A single sample is the source of the 5 T cell receptor beta chains below, sequenced in a study of blood T cell repertoires in COVID-19. The protocol was immunoSEQ multiplex PCR, while the TCRdb copy is restricted to in-frame clones and leaves out a portion. The sample lists under 95,000 clones; less than 90% were seen once. Sequenced input: peripheral blood. The receptors shown here come from a human donor in a cohort sampled during active COVID-19.

This CDR3 is CASSVGVSGRGTYNEQFF. Written as DNA, the CDR3 is TGTGCCAGCAGCGTAGGGGTTAGCGGGAGAGGTACCTACAATGAGCAGTTCTTC. This rearrangement joins TRBV9 to TRBJ2-1, with 9 bases aligning to TRBD2. CDR3 length: 18 residues. CDR1 and CDR2 from the germline V gene are SGDLS and YYNGEE. The V and J ends lost 0 bases and 2 bases, in that order; junction bases with no gene match: 9.

V gene TRBV5-4 combines with J gene TRBJ2-7, with TRBD2 identical over 9 bases. Germline CDR1 is SGHNT and CDR2 is YYREEE (reference sequence). J gave up 2 bases and V 4 bases, and 7 bases lay outside the gene matches. This CDR3 has 15 amino acids. Here the CDR3 reads CASSPASGMTYEQYF. Here the CDR3 DNA reads TGTGCCAGCAGCCCCGCTAGCGGGATGACCTACGAGCAGTACTTC. The whole variable domain, filled in from reference TRBV5-4 and TRBJ2-7, reads ETGVTQSPTHLIKTRGQQVTLRCSSQSGHNTVSWYQQALGQGPQFIFQYYREEENGRGNFPPRFSGLQFPNYSSELNVNALELDDSALYLCASSPASGMTYEQYFGPGTRLTVT.

The chain uses TRBV5-1 and TRBJ2-5; TRBD1 matches 7 bases. The junction had 3 bases not matched to a gene; V was cut back by 2 bases and J by 2 bases. This CDR3 spans 14 amino acids. CDR1 is SGHRS and CDR2 is YFSETQ in the germline V gene. The CDR3 spells CASSLQGRQETQYF. In DNA, the CDR3 is TGCGCCAGCAGCTTACAGGGGCGACAAGAGACCCAGTACTTC.

This chain joins TRBV5-1 and TRBJ1-2, with 7 bases fitting TRBD1. Germline values: CDR1 SGHRS, CDR2 YFSETQ. The V gene end was trimmed by 5 bases and the J gene end by 5 bases; junction bases not matched to a gene: 3. This CDR3 region has 12 residues. The CDR3 region has the DNA TGCGCCAGCAGTTCGACAGGGTATGGCTACACCTTC. Translation: CASSSTGYGYTF.

The V gene is TRBV28, the J gene TRBJ1-2, with a tentative D call TRBD1 (5 bases). Between the trimmed V and J ends, which lost 5 bases and 7 bases, there was a span of 11 bases. Per the germline V gene, CDR1 is MDHEN and CDR2 is SYDVKM. The CDR3 length is 12 residues. The CDR3 sequence is CASSLRQPGYTF. CDR3 nucleotide sequence: TGTGCCAGCAGTCTTAGACAGCCTGGCTACACCTTC.